Shown below are 29 T cell receptor beta chains from a single sample sequenced in a study of shared clonotypes between healthy human individuals. Method: immunoSEQ multiplex PCR; TCRdb's copy keeps in-frame clones and lacks some. Of more than 2,000,000 clones listed, roughly 93% are singletons. The sample was naive CD4+ T cells from PBMCs. Indicated subset: CD45RA+ positively selected. These receptors were taken from a man aged 18 to 30 in good health. Some clones in this sample may be carry-over from other donors' samples.

This clone was counted a single time. Within the sample, other DNA sequences also encode this same CDR3. The V gene is TRBV5-1, the J gene TRBJ2-1, with D possibly TRBD1 on 5 matching bases. CDR1 and CDR2 (germline): SGHRS, YFSETQ. The length of the CDR3 is 14 residues. Between the trimmed V and J ends, which lost 0 bases and 4 bases, there was a span of 8 bases. The CDR3, as DNA: TGCGCCAGCAGCTTGGGACAGAATTACAATGAGCAGTTCTTC. Protein product: CASSLGQNYNEQFF.

The genes are TRBV4-1 and TRBJ2-1; 12 bases fit TRBD2. The CDR3 contains 21 residues. Germline lookup yields CDR1 MGHRA and CDR2 YSYEKL. V was pared by 2 bases and J by 6 bases, with 20 bases of the junction left unmatched. CDR3 loop: CASSQLQWLAGGPKIFNEQFF. CDR3 in DNA: TGCGCCAGCAGCCAACTCCAGTGGCTAGCGGGAGGGCCCAAAATATTCAATGAGCAGTTCTTC.

The V and J genes are TRBV29-1 and TRBJ2-1; no definite D call. Germline CDR1 is SQVTM and CDR2 is ANQGSEA. Trimming cost V 8 bases and J 0 bases, with 11 bases left between them. The CDR3 totals 13 residues. In DNA form, the CDR3 reads TGCAGCACCCTTAGGAGCTCCTACAATGAGCAGTTCTTC. This translates into CSTLRSSYNEQFF.

This rearrangement joins TRBV5-4 to TRBJ1-1, with 7 nucleotides matching TRBD1. The CDR3 is 14 amino acids. CDR1 SGHNT and CDR2 YYREEE come from the germline V gene (reference sequence). The junction had 4 bases not matched to a gene; V was cut back by 4 bases and J by 1 base. This CDR3 is CASSGRTGNTEAFF. The CDR3 DNA is TGTGCCAGCAGCGGAAGGACAGGGAACACTGAAGCTTTCTTT.

This chain joins TRBV18 and TRBJ2-7, with 8 bases fitting TRBD1. The CDR3 covers 14 residues. CDR1 KGHSH and CDR2 LQKENI come from the germline V gene. Trimming at V came to 2 bases and at J to 6 bases, leaving 6 bases not matched to a gene. The CDR3 region has the DNA TGTGCCAGCTCACCAAGGACAGGGCTCTTCGAGCAGTACTTC. Its protein is CASSPRTGLFEQYF.

The chain combines TRBV9 with TRBJ2-7; TRBD1 is a possible D gene (6 bases). The CDR3 is 16 amino acids. The V gene's germline CDR1 is SGDLS and CDR2 YYNGEE. Trimming removed 4 bases from V and 2 bases from J, with 19 bases in between. Written as DNA, the CDR3 is TGTGCCAGCAGCCCTCGGACAGCCTGGTCCCCCTACGAGCAGTACTTC. This translates into CASSPRTAWSPYEQYF.

This clone was recorded once. This chain links TRBV6-5 with TRBJ1-3, with D unclear. The V and J ends lost 8 bases and 0 bases respectively, with 8 bases between them. Germline values: CDR1 MNHEY, CDR2 SVGAGI. The CDR3 has 13 amino acids. CDR3 region: CASGDSSGNTIYF. The CDR3 DNA sequence: TGTGCCAGCGGAGACTCCTCTGGAAACACCATATATTTT.

The CDR3, as DNA: TGTGCCACCAGCAGATCCTGGGGGACTAGCGGGAAGACAGATACGCAGTATTTT. Its protein is CATSRSWGTSGKTDTQYF. The J gene is TRBJ2-3, the V gene TRBV15; 13 positions match TRBD2. This CDR3 spans 18 amino acids. V lost 2 bases to trimming and J lost 3 bases; unmatched junction nucleotides: 8. Germline loops: CDR1 LNHNV, CDR2 YYDKDF (reference sequence). The full variable domain, with the rest looked up from reference TRBV15 and TRBJ2-3, is DAMVIQNPRYQVTQFGKPVTLSCSQTLNHNVMYWYQQKSSQAPKLLFHYYDKDFNNEADTPDNFQSRRPNTSFCFLDIRSPGLGDTAMYLCATSRSWGTSGKTDTQYFGPGTRLTVL.

This chain connects TRBV27 to TRBJ1-5, with no clear D. From germline, CDR1 is MNHEY and CDR2 SMNVEV (reference sequence). V lost 2 bases and J 11 bases, leaving 22 bases between the germline ends. This CDR3 comprises 16 residues. The CDR3 loop reads CASSLAMGPVPWAQHF. The CDR3 bases are TGTGCCAGCAGTTTAGCTATGGGCCCGGTTCCTTGGGCCCAGCATTTT.

This sequence joins TRBV7-8 and TRBJ2-7; D unresolved. CDR1 is SGHVS, CDR2 FQNEAQ, per germline. CDR3 length: 12 amino acids. The germline V and J ends were trimmed by 1 base and 5 bases, with 6 bases remaining between them. The chain's CDR3 is CASSLDRDEQYF. As DNA, the CDR3 is TGTGCCAGCAGCTTAGACAGAGACGAGCAGTACTTC. The whole variable domain, filled in from reference TRBV7-8 and TRBJ2-7, reads GAGVSQSPRYKVAKRGQDVALRCDPISGHVSLFWYQQALGQGPEFLTYFQNEAQLDKSGLPSDRFFAERPEGSVSTLKIQRTQQEDSAVYLCASSLDRDEQYFGPGTRLTVT.

CDR3 in DNA: TGTGCCAGTCAAGGAGGGCCGGGTACCGGGGAGCTGTTTTTT. Translation: CASQGGPGTGELFF. The chain recombines TRBV7-6 with TRBJ2-2, with a weak D call TRBD2 (6 bases). Looked up from germline, CDR1 is SGHVS and CDR2 is FNYEAQ. Trimming removed 9 bases from V and 5 bases from J, with 16 bases in between. CDR3 size: 14 residues.

The DNA for the CDR3 is TGTGCCACCGTCGAGGGACTAGCGGGCCCCGAGCAGTACTTC. Residues: CATVEGLAGPEQYF. This chain links TRBV10-3 with TRBJ2-7; 12 bases line up with TRBD2. Germline V CDR1 and CDR2: ENHRY, SYGVKD. CDR3 length equals 14 residues. V lost 10 bases and J lost 6; bases outside the gene matches: 10.

This clone was detected once. This chain uses TRBV28 with TRBJ1-5, with a tentative D call TRBD1 (5 bases). The CDR3 spans 15 residues. CDR1 MDHEN and CDR2 SYDVKM come from the germline V gene. V gave up 7 bases and J gave up 5 bases, with 18 bases separating them. The CDR3 nucleotides are TGTGCCAGCACAAATTCGGACGAGGGGCATCAGCCCCAGCATTTT. This codes for CASTNSDEGHQPQHF.

V usage is TRBV18 and J usage is TRBJ1-1, with 9 bases that match TRBD1. V was pared by 2 bases and J by 6 bases, with 7 bases of the junction left unmatched. In germline, CDR1 is KGHSH, CDR2 LQKENI. The CDR3 is 15 amino acids. The CDR3 bases are TGTGCCAGCTCACCAGGGCGGGACAGGGTCGCTGAAGCTTTCTTT. It codes for CASSPGRDRVAEAFF.

This clone was detected only once. The chain combines TRBV19 with TRBJ1-5; D might be TRBD1 (6 bases). This CDR3 comprises 16 residues. CDR1 LNHDA and CDR2 SQIVND come from the germline V gene (reference sequence). Trimming took off 1 base at V and 2 bases at J, with 12 bases between the two ends. The DNA for the CDR3 is TGTGCCAGTAGTATAGGGAGGGGGGCTCGCAATCAGCCCCAGCATTTT. Its protein product is CASSIGRGARNQPQHF.

The sample holds one count of this clone. The J gene is TRBJ1-2, the V gene TRBV2; weak D call: TRBD1 (6 bases). CDR1 is SNHLY and CDR2 is FYNNEI in the germline V gene. This CDR3 has 14 residues. Deletions cut 5 bases from V and 0 bases from J, with 10 bases between. DNA of the CDR3: TGTGCCAGCAGTACACAGGGACCTAACTATGGCTACACCTTC. Protein: CASSTQGPNYGYTF. The variable domain in full, completed from reference TRBV2 and TRBJ1-2, reads EPEVTQTPSHQVTQMGQEVILRCVPISNHLYFYWYRQILGQKVEFLVSFYNNEISEKSEIFDDQFSVERPDGSNFTLKIRSTKLEDSAMYFCASSTQGPNYGYTFGSGTRLTVV.

CDR3 sequence: CASSRSPGQLSQYF. The CDR3 bases are TGTGCCAGCAGCCGATCTCCGGGACAGCTGTCGCAGTATTTT. The chain couples TRBV5-6 to TRBJ2-3; 7 bases are shared with TRBD1. The CDR3 is 14 residues long. Trimming cost V 4 bases and J 10 bases; bases outside gene matches: 12. Germline CDR1 is SGHDT and CDR2 is YYEEEE. The entire variable domain, with the rest obtained from reference TRBV5-6 and TRBJ2-3, is as follows: DAGVTQSPTHLIKTRGQQVTLRCSPKSGHDTVSWYQQALGQGPQFIFQYYEEEERQRGNFPDRFSGHQFPNYSSELNVNALLLGDSALYLCASSRSPGQLSQYFGPGTRLTVL.

V gene TRBV2 combines with J gene TRBJ1-1; no firm D call. The germline gives CDR1 SNHLY, CDR2 FYNNEI. This CDR3 region has 10 residues. V lost 6 bases and J lost 8, with 7 bases in between. The CDR3 sequence is CASSVSEAFF. The CDR3 nucleotides read TGTGCCAGCAGCGTGTCGGAAGCTTTCTTT. Supplemented by reference TRBV2 and TRBJ1-1, the full variable domain reads EPEVTQTPSHQVTQMGQEVILRCVPISNHLYFYWYRQILGQKVEFLVSFYNNEISEKSEIFDDQFSVERPDGSNFTLKIRSTKLEDSAMYFCASSVSEAFFGQGTRLTVV.

The chain combines TRBV30 with TRBJ2-7; D is unclear. Between the trimmed V and J ends, which lost 2 bases and 3 bases, there was a span of 11 bases. This CDR3 contains 13 residues. Germline V gives CDR1 GTSNPN, CDR2 SVGIG (reference sequence). CDR3: CAWSKGRYYEQYF. For the CDR3, the DNA is TGTGCCTGGAGTAAGGGCCGATACTACGAGCAGTACTTC.

The chain couples TRBV30 to TRBJ1-1; D unresolved. The CDR3 is 13 amino acids. The germline V and J ends were trimmed by 6 bases and 1 base, with 12 bases remaining between them. Germline assignment: CDR1 GTSNPN and CDR2 SVGIG (reference sequence). The CDR3 sequence is CACLLGTNTEAFF. The CDR3, as DNA: TGTGCCTGCCTACTGGGAACGAACACTGAAGCTTTCTTT. The full variable domain, with the rest looked up from reference TRBV30 and TRBJ1-1, is SQTIHQWPATLVQPVGSPLSLECTVEGTSNPNLYWYRQAAGRGLQLLFYSVGIGQISSEVPQNLSASRPQDRQFILSSKKLLLSDSGFYLCACLLGTNTEAFFGQGTRLTVV.

This chain connects TRBV28 to TRBJ1-4; D might be TRBD1 (5 bases). V lost 6 bases and J lost 6, with 11 bases in between. The CDR3 totals 13 residues. Germline values: CDR1 MDHEN, CDR2 SYDVKM. CDR3 region: CASRYRWDEKLFF. CDR3 bases: TGTGCCAGCAGGTACAGGTGGGATGAAAAACTGTTTTTT.

The chain combines TRBV2 with TRBJ2-1; the match to TRBD2 covers 8 bases. This CDR3 is built from 15 residues. V was pared by 8 bases and J by 2 bases, with 8 bases of the junction left unmatched. Per germline, CDR1 SNHLY and CDR2 FYNNEI. In DNA form, the CDR3 reads TGTGCCAGCTGGGGCCGGGAGGGTGCCTACAATGAGCAGTTCTTC. As protein: CASWGREGAYNEQFF.

The sample holds one count of this clone. The same CDR3 can be traced to other DNA sequences in this sample. V and J are TRBV6-1 and TRBJ2-5, with D tentatively TRBD1 (6 bases). CDR3 size: 14 residues. CDR1 MNHNS and CDR2 SASEGT come from the germline V gene. V was trimmed by 1 base and J by 2 bases, leaving 8 bases between them. CDR3 residues: CASSEGGTQETQYF. The DNA for the CDR3 is TGTGCCAGCAGTGAAGGAGGGACACAAGAGACCCAGTACTTC.

J is TRBJ2-7 and V is TRBV9, with 7 bases that match TRBD1. Unmatched junction bases numbered 6, after V lost 4 bases and J lost 2 bases. Germline V gene data show CDR1 as SGDLS and CDR2 as YYNGEE. The CDR3 is made up of 14 amino acids. CDR3 sequence reads: CASSYTGATYEQYF. CDR3 sequence (DNA): TGTGCCAGCAGCTACACAGGGGCCACCTACGAGCAGTACTTC.

V usage is TRBV9 and J usage is TRBJ2-5; no clear D gene. The CDR3 has 13 residues. The germline V and J ends were trimmed by 3 bases and 4 bases, with 10 bases remaining between them. The germline V gene encodes CDR1 SGDLS and CDR2 YYNGEE. The CDR3 DNA reads TGTGCCAGCAGCGCAATAGCCGGAGAGACCCAGTACTTC. Protein: CASSAIAGETQYF.

The rearrangement links TRBV5-1 to TRBJ1-2; D is uncertain. From germline, CDR1 is SGHRS and CDR2 YFSETQ. The CDR3 is made up of 13 amino acids. V was pared by 4 bases and J by 5 bases, with 12 bases between. CDR3 amino acids: CASSAPGRYGYTF. The CDR3 DNA sequence: TGCGCCAGCAGCGCCCCGGGGAGGTATGGCTACACCTTC.

The V gene is TRBV4-1, the J gene TRBJ2-3, with D tentatively TRBD1 (5 bases). The germline gives CDR1 MGHRA, CDR2 YSYEKL. This CDR3 is built from 15 residues. V was pared by 0 bases and J by 1 base, with 8 bases between. The DNA for the CDR3 is TGCGCCAGCAGCCAAGACGACAGACGCACAGATACGCAGTATTTT. Amino acid sequence: CASSQDDRRTDTQYF.

The chain employs TRBV6-5 and TRBJ2-5, with 8 nucleotides matching TRBD2. The germline gives CDR1 MNHEY, CDR2 SVGAGI. V shed 0 bases, J shed 10 bases, and the junction held 13 bases outside the gene matches. The CDR3 has 16 amino acids. The CDR3 region has the DNA TGTGCCAGCAGTTACTCGAGGCCGGGAGGGTCTTGGGGCCAGTACTTC. This encodes CASSYSRPGGSWGQYF.

This rearrangement joins TRBV27 to TRBJ2-1, with TRBD1 matching 10 bases. Per the germline V gene, CDR1 is MNHEY and CDR2 is SMNVEV (reference sequence). The CDR3 is 15 residues long. V dropped 8 bases and J dropped 5; count of bases not matched to a gene: 9. CDR3 in DNA: TGTGCCAGCGGGGGGAGGACAGGGGGGAACAATGAGCAGTTCTTC. It is translated as CASGGRTGGNNEQFF.